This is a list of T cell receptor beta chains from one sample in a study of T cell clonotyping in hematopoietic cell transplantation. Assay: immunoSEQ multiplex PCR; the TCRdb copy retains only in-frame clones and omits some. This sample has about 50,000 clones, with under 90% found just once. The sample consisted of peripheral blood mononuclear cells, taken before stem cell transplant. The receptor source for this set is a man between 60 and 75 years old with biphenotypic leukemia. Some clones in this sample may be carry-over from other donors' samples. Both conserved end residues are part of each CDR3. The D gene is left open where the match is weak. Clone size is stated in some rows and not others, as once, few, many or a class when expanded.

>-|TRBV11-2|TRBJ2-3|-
CASSSNRDSTDTQYF
TGTGCCAGCAGCTCTAACCGGGACTCTACAGATACGCAGTATTTT
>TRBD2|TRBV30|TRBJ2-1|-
CAWNGGRGSYNEQFF
TGTGCCTGGAATGGCGGGAGGGGCTCCTACAATGAGCAGTTCTTC
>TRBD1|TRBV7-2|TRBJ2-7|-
CASSFRPGGRWEQYF
TGTGCCAGCAGCTTTCGTCCAGGGGGAAGGTGGGAGCAGTACTTC
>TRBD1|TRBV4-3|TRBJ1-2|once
CASSQEQGGYGYTF
TGCGCCAGCAGCCAAGAGCAGGGGGGGTATGGCTACACCTTC
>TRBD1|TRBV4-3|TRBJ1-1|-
CASSQDSGGPGTEAFF
TGCGCCAGCAGCCAAGATTCAGGGGGACCGGGCACTGAAGCTTTCTTT
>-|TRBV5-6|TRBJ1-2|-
CASSPTGLRGYTF
TGTGCCAGCAGCCCCACAGGGCTGCGTGGCTACACCTTC
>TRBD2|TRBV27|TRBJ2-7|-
CASSLVAGSYEQYF
TGTGCCAGCAGTTTGGTAGCGGGCTCCTACGAGCAGTACTTC
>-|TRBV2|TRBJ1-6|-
CASSEDSSRGNSPLHF
TGTGCCAGCAGTGAAGACAGCTCCCGGGGTAATTCACCCCTCCACTTT
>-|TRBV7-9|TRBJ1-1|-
CASSLGRRGAPTEAFF
TGTGCCAGCAGCTTAGGCCGGAGGGGGGCCCCCACTGAAGCTTTCTTT
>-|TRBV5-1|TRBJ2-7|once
CASSPMTPRYEQYF
TGCGCCAGCAGCCCCATGACACCACGTTACGAGCAGTACTTC
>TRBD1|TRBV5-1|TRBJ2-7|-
CASSSVGTGTSEQYF
TGCGCCAGCAGCTCGGTCGGGACAGGGACATCCGAGCAGTACTTC
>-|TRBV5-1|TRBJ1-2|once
CASSLDPDGGYYGYTF
TGCGCCAGCAGCTTGGACCCGGACGGAGGGTACTATGGCTACACCTTC
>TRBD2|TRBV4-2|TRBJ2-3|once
CASSRPGLAASTDTQYF
TGTGCCAGCAGCCGACCCGGACTAGCGGCCAGCACAGATACGCAGTATTTT
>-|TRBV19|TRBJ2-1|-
CATSRGNEQFF
TGTGCCACCTCGAGAGGTAATGAGCAGTTCTTC
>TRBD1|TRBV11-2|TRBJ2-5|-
CASSKSTGTGETQYF
TGTGCCAGCAGTAAGTCCACCGGGACAGGGGAGACCCAGTACTTC
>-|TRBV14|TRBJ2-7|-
CASSQVNSYEQYF
TGTGCCAGCAGCCAAGTCAACTCCTACGAGCAGTACTTC
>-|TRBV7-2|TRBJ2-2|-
CASSSSGGSGELFF
TGTGCCAGCAGCTCCAGCGGAGGCTCCGGGGAGCTGTTTTTT
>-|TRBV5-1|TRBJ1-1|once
CASSLTARGMNTEAFF
TGCGCCAGCAGCTTGACCGCACGGGGGATGAACACTGAAGCTTTCTTT
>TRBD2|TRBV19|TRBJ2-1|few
CASKGGLAGSNEQFF
TGTGCCAGTAAAGGAGGGCTAGCGGGATCAAATGAGCAGTTCTTC
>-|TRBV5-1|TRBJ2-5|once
CASSRGQPLETQYF
TGCGCCAGCAGCAGAGGACAGCCCTTGGAGACCCAGTACTTC
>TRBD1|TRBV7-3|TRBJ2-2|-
CASSRDREVAGELFF
TGTGCCAGCAGCCGGGACAGGGAAGTCGCCGGGGAGCTGTTTTTT
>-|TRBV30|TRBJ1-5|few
CAWSLGSQPQHF
TGTGCCTGGAGTCTGGGGTCCCAGCCCCAGCATTTT
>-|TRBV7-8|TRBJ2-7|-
CASMTRGAYEQYF
TGTGCCAGCATGACTAGAGGGGCCTACGAGCAGTACTTC
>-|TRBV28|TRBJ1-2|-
CASSLQLEHYGYTF
TGTGCCAGCAGTTTACAGCTCGAGCACTATGGCTACACCTTC
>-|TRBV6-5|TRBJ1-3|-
CASSYMNTIYF
TGTGCCAGCAGTTACATGAACACCATATATTTT
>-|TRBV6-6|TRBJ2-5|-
CASSPQETQYF
TGTGCCAGCAGCCCACAGGAGACCCAGTACTTC
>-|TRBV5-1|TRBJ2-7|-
CASSLADQGMDEQYF
TGCGCCAGCAGCTTGGCCGACCAGGGGATGGACGAGCAGTACTTC
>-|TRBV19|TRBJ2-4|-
CASSTKYYDKNIQYF
TGTGCCAGTAGTACCAAGTATTATGACAAAAACATTCAGTACTTC
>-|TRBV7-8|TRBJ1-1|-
CASSPPGEAEAFF
TGTGCCAGCAGCCCTCCGGGGGAGGCTGAAGCTTTCTTT
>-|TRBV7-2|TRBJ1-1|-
CASSPRDSRTEAFF
TGTGCCAGCAGCCCGCGGGACTCCCGGACTGAAGCTTTCTTT
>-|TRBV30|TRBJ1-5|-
CAWSVRDGSNQPQHF
TGTGCCTGGAGTGTACGTGACGGATCAAATCAGCCCCAGCATTTT
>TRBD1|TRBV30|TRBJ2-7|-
CAWTPPGGSSYEQYF
TGTGCCTGGACCCCACCAGGGGGAAGCTCCTACGAGCAGTACTTC
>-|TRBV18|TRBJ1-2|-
CASSPEQLNYGYTF
TGTGCCAGCTCACCGGAACAGCTCAACTATGGCTACACCTTC
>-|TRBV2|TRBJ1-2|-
CASSAARRGYTF
TGTGCCAGCAGTGCTGCTCGGCGTGGCTACACCTTC
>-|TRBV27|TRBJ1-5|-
CASSPRRNSNQPQHF
TGTGCCAGCAGCCCGAGACGGAATAGCAATCAGCCCCAGCATTTT
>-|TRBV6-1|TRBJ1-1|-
CASRQGETEAFF
TGTGCCAGCAGGCAGGGTGAAACTGAAGCTTTCTTT
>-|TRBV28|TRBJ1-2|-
CASSLLGDYGYTF
TGTGCCAGCAGTTTATTAGGGGACTATGGCTACACCTTC
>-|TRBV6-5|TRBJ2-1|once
CAVGRDLVEQFF
TGTGCCGTAGGCCGGGACTTGGTCGAGCAGTTCTTC
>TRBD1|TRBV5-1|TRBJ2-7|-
CASSLDGTGGGYEQYF
TGCGCCAGCAGCTTGGACGGGACAGGGGGCGGCTACGAGCAGTACTTC
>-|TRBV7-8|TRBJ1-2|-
CASSLGPRQMIRDYGYTF
TGTGCCAGCAGCTTAGGACCGAGACAAATGATTAGGGACTATGGCTACACCTTC
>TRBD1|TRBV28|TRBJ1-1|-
CASSSGQGIDTEAFF
TGTGCCAGCAGTTCCGGACAGGGGATTGACACTGAAGCTTTCTTT
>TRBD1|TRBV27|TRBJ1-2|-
CASSPRDRAALGNYGYTF
TGTGCCAGCAGTCCCCGGGACAGGGCGGCTTTAGGGAACTATGGCTACACCTTC
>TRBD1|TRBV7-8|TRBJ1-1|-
CASLDPGQLRGNTEAFF
TGTGCCAGCTTAGACCCGGGACAGCTAAGGGGTAACACTGAAGCTTTCTTT
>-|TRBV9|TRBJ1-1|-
CASSVTNRMNTEAFF
TGTGCCAGCAGCGTAACTAACAGGATGAACACTGAAGCTTTCTTT
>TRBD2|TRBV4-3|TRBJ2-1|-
CASSQLAGVEQFF
TGCGCCAGCAGCCAGCTAGCGGGAGTTGAGCAGTTCTTC
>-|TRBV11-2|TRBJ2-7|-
CASSFHSDSYEQYF
TGTGCCAGCAGCTTTCATAGCGACTCCTACGAGCAGTACTTC
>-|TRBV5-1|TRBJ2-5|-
CASQSIKTQYF
TGCGCCAGCCAATCAATAAAGACCCAGTACTTC
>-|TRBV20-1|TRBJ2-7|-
CSARAYEQYF
TGCAGTGCTAGAGCCTACGAGCAGTACTTC
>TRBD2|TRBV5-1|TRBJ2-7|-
CASSKGLAGGVTYEQYF
TGCGCCAGCAGCAAGGGACTAGCGGGAGGGGTTACCTACGAGCAGTACTTC
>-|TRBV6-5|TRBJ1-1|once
CASGGRNTEAFF
TGTGCCAGCGGGGGCAGGAACACTGAAGCTTTCTTT
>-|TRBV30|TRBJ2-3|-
CAWSPPGAVRTDTQYF
TGTGCCTGGAGCCCCCCTGGAGCGGTCCGCACAGATACGCAGTATTTT
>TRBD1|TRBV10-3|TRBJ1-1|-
CAPKLTGANTEAFF
TGTGCCCCGAAATTGACAGGGGCGAACACTGAAGCTTTCTTT
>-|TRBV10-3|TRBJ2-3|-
CAISEPTSGQDTQYF
TGTGCCATCAGTGAGCCCACCTCGGGCCAGGATACGCAGTATTTT
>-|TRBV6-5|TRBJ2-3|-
CASSYDFTDTQYF
TGTGCCAGCAGTTACGACTTCACAGATACGCAGTATTTT